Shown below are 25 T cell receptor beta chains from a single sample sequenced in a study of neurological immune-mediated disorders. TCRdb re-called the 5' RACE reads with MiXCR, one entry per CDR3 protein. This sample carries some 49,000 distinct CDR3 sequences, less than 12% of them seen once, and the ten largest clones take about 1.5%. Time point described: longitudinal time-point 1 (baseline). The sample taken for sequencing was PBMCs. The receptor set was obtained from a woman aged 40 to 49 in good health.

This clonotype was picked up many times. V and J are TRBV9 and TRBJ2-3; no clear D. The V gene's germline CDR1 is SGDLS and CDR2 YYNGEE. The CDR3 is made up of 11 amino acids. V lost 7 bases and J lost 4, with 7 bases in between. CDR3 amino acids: CASGNSDTQYF. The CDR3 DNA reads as TGTGCCAGCGGAAACTCAGATACGCAGTATTTT.

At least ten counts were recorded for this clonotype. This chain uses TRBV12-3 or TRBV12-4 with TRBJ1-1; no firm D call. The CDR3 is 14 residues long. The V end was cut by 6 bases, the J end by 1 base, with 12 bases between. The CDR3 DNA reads TGTGCCAGCAGAGACTACGACCGGAACACTGAAGCTTTCTTT. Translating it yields CASRDYDRNTEAFF.

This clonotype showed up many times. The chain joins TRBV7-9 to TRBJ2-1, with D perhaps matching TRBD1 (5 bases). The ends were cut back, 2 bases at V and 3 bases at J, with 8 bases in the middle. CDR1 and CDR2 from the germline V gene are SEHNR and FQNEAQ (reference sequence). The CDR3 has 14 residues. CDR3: CASSLRQGYNEQFF. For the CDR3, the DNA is TGTGCCAGCAGCTTAAGGCAGGGCTACAATGAGCAGTTCTTC.

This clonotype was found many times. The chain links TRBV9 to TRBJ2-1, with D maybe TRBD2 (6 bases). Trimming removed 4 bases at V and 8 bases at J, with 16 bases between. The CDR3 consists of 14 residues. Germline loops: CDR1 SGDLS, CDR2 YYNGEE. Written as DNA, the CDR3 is TGTGCCAGCAGCCCTCGCGGGACGGTCTATGAGCAGTTCTTC. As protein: CASSPRGTVYEQFF.

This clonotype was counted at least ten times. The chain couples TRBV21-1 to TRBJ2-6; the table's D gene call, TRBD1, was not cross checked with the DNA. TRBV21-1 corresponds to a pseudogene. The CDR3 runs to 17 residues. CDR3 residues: CASSKDDRLSGANVLTF. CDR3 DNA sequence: TGTGCCAGCAGCAAAGACGACAGGCTGTCTGGGGCCAACGTCCTGACTTTC.

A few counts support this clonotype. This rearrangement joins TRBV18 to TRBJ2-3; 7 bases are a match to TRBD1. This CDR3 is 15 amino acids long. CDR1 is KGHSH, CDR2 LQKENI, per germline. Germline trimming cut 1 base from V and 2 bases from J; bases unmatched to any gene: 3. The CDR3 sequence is CASSPRDSLTDTQYF. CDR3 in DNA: TGTGCCAGCTCACCACGGGACAGCCTCACAGATACGCAGTATTTT.

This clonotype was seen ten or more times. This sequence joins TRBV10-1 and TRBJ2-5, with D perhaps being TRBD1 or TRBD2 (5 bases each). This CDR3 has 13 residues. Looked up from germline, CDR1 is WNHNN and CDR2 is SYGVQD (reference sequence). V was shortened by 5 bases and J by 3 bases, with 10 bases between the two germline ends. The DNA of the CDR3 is TGCGCCAGCAGTTGGGACCCCGAAGAGACCCAGTACTTC. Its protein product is CASSWDPEETQYF.

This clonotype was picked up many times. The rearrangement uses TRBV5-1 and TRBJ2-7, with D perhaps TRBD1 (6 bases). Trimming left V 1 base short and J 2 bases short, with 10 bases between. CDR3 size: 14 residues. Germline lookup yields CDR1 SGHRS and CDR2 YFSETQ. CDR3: CASSLLGTTYEQYF. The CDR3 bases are TGCGCCAGCAGCTTGCTGGGGACAACCTACGAGCAGTACTTC.

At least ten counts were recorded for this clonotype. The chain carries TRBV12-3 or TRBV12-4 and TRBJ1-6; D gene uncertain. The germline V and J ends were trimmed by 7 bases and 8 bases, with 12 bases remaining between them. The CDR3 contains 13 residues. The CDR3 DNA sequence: TGTGCCAGCACTCTTCACAGAGATTCACCCCTCCACTTT. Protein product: CASTLHRDSPLHF.

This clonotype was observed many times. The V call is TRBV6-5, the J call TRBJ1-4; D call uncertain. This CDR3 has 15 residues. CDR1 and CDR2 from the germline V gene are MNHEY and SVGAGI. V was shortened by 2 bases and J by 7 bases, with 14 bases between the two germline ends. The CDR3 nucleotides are TGTGCCAGCAGTTACACGCCCTTGCCCAGTGAAAAACTGTTTTTT. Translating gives CASSYTPLPSEKLFF.

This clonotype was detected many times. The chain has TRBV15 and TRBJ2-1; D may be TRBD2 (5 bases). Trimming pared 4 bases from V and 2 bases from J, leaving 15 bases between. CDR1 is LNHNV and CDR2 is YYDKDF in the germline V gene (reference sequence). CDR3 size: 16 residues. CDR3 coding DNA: TGTGCCACCAGCAATGAGGGTGGAATAACCTACAATGAGCAGTTCTTC. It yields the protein CATSNEGGITYNEQFF.

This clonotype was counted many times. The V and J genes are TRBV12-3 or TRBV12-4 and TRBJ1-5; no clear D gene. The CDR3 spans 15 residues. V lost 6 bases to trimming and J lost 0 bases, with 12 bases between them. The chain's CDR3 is CASSPTGSSNQPQHF. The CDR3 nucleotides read TGTGCCAGCAGCCCAACGGGCAGTAGCAATCAGCCCCAGCATTTT.

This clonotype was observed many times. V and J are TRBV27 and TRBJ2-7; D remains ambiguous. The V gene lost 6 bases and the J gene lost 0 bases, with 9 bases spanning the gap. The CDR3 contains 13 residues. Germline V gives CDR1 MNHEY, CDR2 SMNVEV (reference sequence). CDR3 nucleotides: TGTGCCAGCAGGGCAGGTCTCTCCTACGAGCAGTACTTC. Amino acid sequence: CASRAGLSYEQYF.

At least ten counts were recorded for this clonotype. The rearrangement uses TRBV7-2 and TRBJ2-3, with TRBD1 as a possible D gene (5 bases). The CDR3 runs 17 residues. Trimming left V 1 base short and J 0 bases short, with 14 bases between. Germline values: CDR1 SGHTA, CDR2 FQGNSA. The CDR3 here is CASSLVVGVLSTDTQYF. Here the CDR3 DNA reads TGTGCCAGCAGCTTAGTGGTAGGGGTATTAAGCACAGATACGCAGTATTTT.

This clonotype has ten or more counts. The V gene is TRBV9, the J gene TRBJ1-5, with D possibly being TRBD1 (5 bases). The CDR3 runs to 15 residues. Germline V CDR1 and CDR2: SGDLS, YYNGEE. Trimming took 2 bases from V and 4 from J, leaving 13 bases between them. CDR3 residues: CASSVGAGRNQPQHF. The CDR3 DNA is TGTGCCAGCAGCGTTGGGGCAGGGCGGAATCAGCCCCAGCATTTT.

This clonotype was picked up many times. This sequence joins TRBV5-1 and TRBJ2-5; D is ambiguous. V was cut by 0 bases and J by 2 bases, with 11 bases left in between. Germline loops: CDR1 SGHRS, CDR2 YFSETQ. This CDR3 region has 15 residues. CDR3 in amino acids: CASSLAYRVQETQYF. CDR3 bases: TGCGCCAGCAGCTTGGCCTACCGGGTACAAGAGACCCAGTACTTC.

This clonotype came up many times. The CDR3 DNA reads as TGCAGTGCTACTGGACAGGGGTGGCGCGAGACCCAGTACTTC. This encodes CSATGQGWRETQYF. V usage is TRBV20-1 and J usage is TRBJ2-5; 9 bases are shared with TRBD1. In germline, CDR1 is DFQATT, CDR2 SNEGSKA (reference sequence). Trimming removed 4 bases from V and 5 bases from J; junction bases left unmatched: 8. The CDR3 totals 14 residues.

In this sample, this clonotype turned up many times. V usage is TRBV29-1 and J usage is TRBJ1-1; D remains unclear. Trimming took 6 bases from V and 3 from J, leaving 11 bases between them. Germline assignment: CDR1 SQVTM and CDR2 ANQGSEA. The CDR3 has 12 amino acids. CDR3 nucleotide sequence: TGCAGCGTGGACCCCCGGGACACTGAAGCTTTCTTT. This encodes CSVDPRDTEAFF.

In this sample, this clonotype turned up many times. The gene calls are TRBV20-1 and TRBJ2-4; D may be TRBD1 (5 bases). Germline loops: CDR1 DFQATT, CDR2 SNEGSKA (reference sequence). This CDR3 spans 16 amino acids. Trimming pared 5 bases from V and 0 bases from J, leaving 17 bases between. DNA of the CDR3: TGCAGTGCTCCCGTCGCAGGGCAAAAAGCCAAAAACATTCAGTACTTC. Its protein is CSAPVAGQKAKNIQYF.

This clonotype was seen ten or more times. The CDR3 sequence is CATRIDSAGNYGYTF. For the CDR3, the DNA is TGTGCCACCCGGATCGACAGCGCAGGGAACTATGGCTACACCTTC. The chain links TRBV6-2 or TRBV6-3 to TRBJ1-2; a possible D gene is TRBD1 (5 bases). Trimming left V 10 bases short and J 2 bases short, with 20 bases between. The germline V gene encodes CDR1 MNHEY and CDR2 SVGEGT. This CDR3 region has 15 residues.

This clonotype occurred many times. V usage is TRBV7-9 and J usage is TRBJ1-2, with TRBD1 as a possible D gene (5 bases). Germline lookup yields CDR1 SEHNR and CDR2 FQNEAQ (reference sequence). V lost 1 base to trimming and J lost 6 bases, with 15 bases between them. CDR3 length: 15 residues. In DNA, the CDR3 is TGTGCCAGCAGCTTAGAAGTCGTCAGGGTGAATGGCTACACCTTC. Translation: CASSLEVVRVNGYTF.

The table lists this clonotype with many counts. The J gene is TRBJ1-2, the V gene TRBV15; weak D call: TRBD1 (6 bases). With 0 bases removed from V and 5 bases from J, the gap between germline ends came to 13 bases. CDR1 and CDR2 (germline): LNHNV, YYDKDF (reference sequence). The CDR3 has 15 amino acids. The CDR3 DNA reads TGTGCCACCAGCAGAGACAGGGGAAACTTTTATGGCTACACCTTC. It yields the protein CATSRDRGNFYGYTF.

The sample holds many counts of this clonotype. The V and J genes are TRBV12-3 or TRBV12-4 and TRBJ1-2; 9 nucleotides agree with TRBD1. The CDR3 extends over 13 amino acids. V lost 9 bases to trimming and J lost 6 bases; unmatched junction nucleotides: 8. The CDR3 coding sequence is TGTGCCAGGTTCACAGGGGGCGCGAATGGCTACACCTTC. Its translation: CARFTGGANGYTF.

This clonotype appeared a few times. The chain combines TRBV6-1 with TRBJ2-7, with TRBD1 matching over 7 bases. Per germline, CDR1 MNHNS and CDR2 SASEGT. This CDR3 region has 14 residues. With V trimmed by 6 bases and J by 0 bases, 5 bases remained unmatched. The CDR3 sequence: CASRERDSSYEQYF. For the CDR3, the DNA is TGTGCCAGCAGAGAACGGGACAGCTCCTACGAGCAGTACTTC.

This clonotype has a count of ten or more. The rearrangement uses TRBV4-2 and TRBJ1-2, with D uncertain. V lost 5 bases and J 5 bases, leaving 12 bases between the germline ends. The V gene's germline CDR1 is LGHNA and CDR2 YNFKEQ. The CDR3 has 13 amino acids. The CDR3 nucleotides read TGTGCCAGCAGCGACCCGGCCGGGTATGGCTACACCTTC. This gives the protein CASSDPAGYGYTF.